Following are 22 T cell receptor beta chains from one sample sequenced in a study of blood T cell repertoires in COVID-19. Here immunoSEQ multiplex PCR was the method, and the copy in TCRdb shows in-frame clones only, minus some. The table includes around 150,000 clones, 88% detected once. Sequenced material: PBMCs or T cells enriched from blood (not recorded which). These receptor sequences come from a woman aged 45 to 65 who had recovered from COVID-19.

The chain carries TRBV7-2 and TRBJ1-1, with D uncertain. The germline CDR1 and CDR2 sequences are SGHTA and FQGNSA. The CDR3 covers 16 residues. V was pared by 2 bases and J by 0 bases, with 13 bases between. CDR3 sequence: CASSLLGGLMNTEAFF. CDR3 DNA: TGTGCCAGCAGCTTATTAGGAGGGTTAATGAACACTGAAGCTTTCTTT.

This chain links TRBV10-1 with TRBJ1-2, with 8 positions matching TRBD1. The CDR3 runs 17 residues. J was trimmed by 2 bases and V by 6 bases; bases with no gene match: 14. CDR1 WNHNN and CDR2 SYGVQD come from the germline V gene (reference sequence). The CDR3 bases are TGCGCCAGCAGGCAACCGGACAGGGCGGGTGCAAACTATGGCTACACCTTC. Amino acid sequence: CASRQPDRAGANYGYTF.

This rearrangement joins TRBV12-3 or TRBV12-4 to TRBJ2-5, with D possibly being TRBD2 (5 bases). The CDR3 has 13 amino acids. With 1 base removed from V and 5 bases from J, the gap between germline ends came to 8 bases. The CDR3 here is CASSLVWRETQYF. The CDR3 region has the DNA TGTGCCAGCAGTTTAGTATGGAGGGAGACCCAGTACTTC.

This rearrangement joins TRBV9 to TRBJ2-3; 10 bases are shared with TRBD2. CDR1 is SGDLS and CDR2 is YYNGEE in the germline V gene. The CDR3 is 18 amino acids. Germline trimming cut 0 bases from V and 6 bases from J; bases unmatched to any gene: 13. The CDR3 DNA reads as TGTGCCAGCAGCGTAGGAGCGGGGGGGCCCACTTCTCTGGATACGCAGTATTTT. As protein: CASSVGAGGPTSLDTQYF.

This sequence joins TRBV11-2 and TRBJ2-5; unclear D gene. Trimming shortened V by 6 bases and J by 2 bases, and 4 bases separated the two germline ends. CDR1 SGHAT and CDR2 FQNNGV come from the germline V gene. The CDR3 is 11 amino acids. The CDR3 DNA is TGTGCCAGCAGGCGGCAAGAGACCCAGTACTTC. This encodes CASRRQETQYF.

The chain uses TRBV2 and TRBJ2-7; TRBD1 matches at 7 bases. The trim removed 9 bases at V and 5 bases at J, leaving 7 bases unmatched. Germline V gives CDR1 SNHLY, CDR2 FYNNEI. The CDR3 length is 12 residues. CDR3 in DNA: TGTGCCAGTGGACAGGTCAGGGACGAGCAGTACTTC. It yields the protein CASGQVRDEQYF.

The gene calls are TRBV7-8 and TRBJ2-3, with 7 nucleotides matching TRBD1. J was trimmed by 6 bases and V by 4 bases; bases with no gene match: 16. The germline CDR1 and CDR2 sequences are SGHVS and FQNEAQ. The CDR3 contains 17 residues. The CDR3 loop reads CASSYLGGTILGDTQYF. Here the CDR3 DNA reads TGTGCCAGCAGCTACCTAGGGGGCACCATCCTTGGGGATACGCAGTATTTT.

The CDR3 nucleotides read TGTGCCAGCAGTCGTGACAGGGGGCACAATCAGCCCCAGCATTTT. Its protein product is CASSRDRGHNQPQHF. V is TRBV7-2 and J is TRBJ1-5; 10 bases match TRBD1. CDR3 length equals 15 residues. Germline CDR1 reads SGHTA; CDR2 reads FQGNSA. With V trimmed by 6 bases and J by 3 bases, 5 bases remained unmatched. Full variable domain (remainder filled in from reference TRBV7-2 and TRBJ1-5): GAGVSQSPSNKVTEKGKDVELRCDPISGHTALYWYRQSLGQGLEFLIYFQGNSAPDKSGLPSDRFSAERTGGSVSTLTIQRTQQEDSAVYLCASSRDRGHNQPQHFGDGTRLSIL.

V gene TRBV2 combines with J gene TRBJ1-1; 8 bases are shared with TRBD1. CDR3 size: 12 residues. The V segment lost 11 bases and the J segment 1 base; nucleotides outside the gene matches: 3. Germline V gene data show CDR1 as SNHLY and CDR2 as FYNNEI. As DNA, the CDR3 is TGTGCCTCTGGGACAGGGAACACTGAAGCTTTCTTT. This translates into CASGTGNTEAFF.

This clone turned up a few times. The V gene is TRBV27, the J gene TRBJ1-5; D is uncertain. The CDR3 totals 14 residues. Germline V gene sequence: CDR1 MNHEY, CDR2 SMNVEV (reference sequence). V was cut by 3 bases and J by 1 base, with 7 bases left in between. The CDR3 here is CASSLRESNQPQHF. In DNA, the CDR3 is TGTGCCAGCAGTTTGCGGGAGAGCAATCAGCCCCAGCATTTT.

CDR3 loop: CASSLGLAGGSSYEQYF. CDR3 sequence (DNA): TGTGCCAGCAGCCTTGGACTAGCGGGGGGGAGCTCCTACGAGCAGTACTTC. The chain has TRBV7-2 and TRBJ2-7, with 15 bases lining up with TRBD2. The length of the CDR3 is 17 residues. Unmatched junction bases numbered 5, after V lost 5 bases and J lost 0 bases. Germline V CDR1 and CDR2: SGHTA, FQGNSA.

The chain uses TRBV29-1 and TRBJ2-2, with 12 bases fitting TRBD2. CDR1 is SQVTM and CDR2 is ANQGSEA in the germline V gene. V trimming: 4 bases; J trimming: 4 bases; junction bases outside the gene matches: 13. The CDR3 extends over 18 amino acids. CDR3 in amino acids: CSVGLAGESARATGELFF. DNA of the CDR3: TGCAGCGTTGGACTAGCGGGGGAATCCGCGCGAGCCACCGGGGAGCTGTTTTTT.

This clone was seen a few times. The chain recombines TRBV19 with TRBJ1-3; no firm D call. The CDR3 is 19 residues long. Germline V lookup: CDR1 LNHDA, CDR2 SQIVND (reference sequence). V lost 3 bases, J lost 2 bases, and 23 bases lay in between. The DNA for the CDR3 is TGTGCCAGTAGTATTTTCTCAATCTCGCCCAATGGAGCTGGAAACACCATATATTTT. Encoded protein: CASSIFSISPNGAGNTIYF.

J is TRBJ1-2 and V is TRBV28; TRBD1 is a possible D gene (6 bases). Per germline, CDR1 MDHEN and CDR2 SYDVKM. This CDR3 spans 15 amino acids. The ends were cut back, 6 bases at V and 4 bases at J, with 18 bases in the middle. CDR3 in amino acids: CASRPIGTILYGYTF. DNA of the CDR3: TGTGCCAGCAGACCAATAGGGACAATCCTCTATGGCTACACCTTC.

This clone has just a few counts. The gene calls are TRBV12-3 or TRBV12-4 and TRBJ1-2; D is undetermined. V dropped 5 bases and J dropped 2 bases, with 9 bases sitting between them. The CDR3 spans 13 residues. This CDR3 is CASSETVNYGYTF. CDR3 in DNA: TGTGCCAGCAGTGAAACAGTAAACTATGGCTACACCTTC.

This chain connects TRBV6-4 to TRBJ1-2, with 12 positions matching TRBD1. The V gene's germline CDR1 is MRHNA and CDR2 SNTAGT. The J segment lost 8 bases and the V segment lost 6 bases, leaving 7 bases of the junction unmatched. CDR3 length: 14 amino acids. This CDR3 is CASRGGQGAFGYTF. DNA for the CDR3: TGTGCCAGCAGAGGGGGACAGGGGGCATTCGGCTACACCTTC.

The chain links TRBV6-6 to TRBJ2-7, with 7 bases fitting TRBD2. From germline, CDR1 is MNHNY and CDR2 SVGAGI (reference sequence). The CDR3 has 12 residues. The V segment lost 0 bases and the J segment 13 bases; nucleotides outside the gene matches: 6. This CDR3 is CASSYSGGAVYF. In DNA, the CDR3 is TGTGCCAGCAGTTACTCGGGAGGGGCTGTATACTTC.

The V call is TRBV7-8, the J call TRBJ2-7; the match to TRBD1 covers 8 bases. Trimming cost V 4 bases and J 0 bases; bases outside gene matches: 11. Germline CDR1 and CDR2: SGHVS and FQNEAQ. There are 17 residues in the CDR3. CDR3 in amino acids: CASSSGTGLQSSYEQYF. The CDR3 region has the DNA TGTGCCAGCAGCTCCGGGACAGGTCTTCAGAGCTCCTACGAGCAGTACTTC.

This clone was found once. The V gene is TRBV25-1, the J gene TRBJ1-2; 7 bases are shared with TRBD1. V lost 7 bases, J lost 7 bases, and 6 bases stayed unmatched. CDR3 length: 12 residues. CDR1 and CDR2 (germline): MGHDK, SYGVNS. CDR3 in amino acids: CASNGQAAGYTF. CDR3 in DNA: TGTGCCAGCAATGGACAGGCGGCTGGCTACACCTTC.

The genes are TRBV27 and TRBJ2-7, with 9 positions matching TRBD1. Germline CDR1 reads MNHEY; CDR2 reads SMNVEV (reference sequence). V was clipped by 3 bases and J by 2 bases; unmatched bases: 2. The CDR3 extends over 14 amino acids. CDR3 protein: CASSFRQGAYEQYF. The CDR3 DNA is TGTGCCAGCAGTTTTCGACAGGGGGCCTACGAGCAGTACTTC.

The chain couples TRBV11-3 to TRBJ1-1; 7 positions match TRBD1. Trimming took 5 bases from V and 2 from J; bases not matched to a gene: 5. The CDR3 covers 14 residues. Germline V gene sequence: CDR1 SGHNT, CDR2 YENEEA. The CDR3 here is CASSPRQGNTEAFF. DNA of the CDR3: TGTGCCAGCAGCCCCCGACAGGGTAACACTGAAGCTTTCTTT.

This clone was seen just once. This chain joins TRBV7-2 and TRBJ2-3; 11 bases are a match to TRBD2. The junction had 11 bases not matched to a gene; V was cut back by 4 bases and J by 2 bases. Germline CDR1 SGHTA, CDR2 FQGNSA. CDR3 length equals 18 residues. The CDR3 region is CASSSVIAGGSYTDTQYF. The DNA for the CDR3 is TGTGCCAGCAGCTCAGTAATAGCGGGGGGGTCCTACACAGATACGCAGTATTTT.